One and the same sample provided the 30 T cell receptor beta chains below, sequenced in a study of blood T cell repertoires in COVID-19 (dated by TCRdb to between 2020 and 2021). Library generation was performed with the immunoSEQ multiplex PCR assay. TCRdb holds this immuneACCESS table with in-frame rearrangements only. Some clones are missing; in checked studies, unresolved V genes explain under half, and the rest has no known cause. This sample lists approximately 9,000 clones; approximately 80% were detected once. The top ten clonotypes cover roughly 10% of the sample. Sequencing used peripheral blood. Receptor source: a human donor in a cohort sampled during active COVID-19.

The V call is TRBV2, the J call TRBJ2-5; 7 bases match TRBD2. The CDR3 runs 17 residues. Trimming removed 3 bases from V and 2 bases from J; junction bases left unmatched: 12. Germline V gives CDR1 SNHLY, CDR2 FYNNEI. CDR3 amino acids: CASSDRTRNTPQETQYF. The CDR3 DNA sequence: TGTGCCAGCAGTGATAGGACTAGAAACACCCCGCAAGAGACCCAGTACTTC.

This clone was picked up a small number of times. The chain has TRBV20-1 and TRBJ2-7; the D gene is possibly TRBD2 (5 bases). Trimming removed 3 bases at V and 5 bases at J, with 8 bases between. Germline CDR1 reads DFQATT; CDR2 reads SNEGSKA (reference sequence). The CDR3 covers 11 residues. The CDR3 spells CSASSGHEQYF. In DNA form, the CDR3 reads TGCAGTGCTAGCAGCGGACACGAGCAGTACTTC.

The chain links TRBV30 to TRBJ2-1; TRBD2 matches 11 bases. Germline V lookup: CDR1 GTSNPN, CDR2 SVGIG (reference sequence). Losses at the gene ends were 1 base for V and 9 bases for J; bases not matched to a gene: 8. CDR3 length equals 15 residues. CDR3 DNA sequence: TGTGCCTGGAGTGGACTAGCGGGGCTCAAAAGTGAGCAGTTCTTC. This encodes CAWSGLAGLKSEQFF.

The chain is built from TRBV3-1 (or the pseudogene TRBV3-2) and TRBJ2-1, with 9 nucleotides matching TRBD2. In germline, CDR1 is LGHDT, CDR2 YNNKEL (reference sequence). This CDR3 spans 14 amino acids. Trimming removed 3 bases from V and 7 bases from J; junction bases left unmatched: 4. The DNA for the CDR3 is TGTGCCAGCAGCCACAGCGGGGGGCGGAATGAGCAGTTCTTC. Encoded protein: CASSHSGGRNEQFF.

V and J are TRBV29-1 and TRBJ2-1; 7 positions agree with TRBD2. The CDR3 spans 13 residues. V was clipped by 1 base and J by 8 bases; unmatched bases: 5. The germline CDR1 and CDR2 sequences are SQVTM and ANQGSEA. The CDR3 nucleotides read TGCAGCGTTGAAGGCGGGAGCGCGGATGAGCAGTTCTTC. Its protein product is CSVEGGSADEQFF.

This clone has just one count. The chain combines TRBV21-1 with TRBJ2-1; the table assigns TRBD2, which was not confirmed against the DNA. TRBV21-1 is designated a pseudogene. CDR3 length equals 16 residues. The CDR3 nucleotides read TGTGCCAGCAGCTGGCCCGGGACTAGCGGATTGGATGAGCAGTTCTTC. This sequence encodes CASSWPGTSGLDEQFF.

The CDR3 reads CASRSGFHPYNEQFF. CDR3 bases: TGTGCCAGCAGATCAGGTTTTCACCCCTACAATGAGCAGTTCTTC. The V gene is TRBV6-5, the J gene TRBJ2-1; D remains ambiguous. The germline gives CDR1 MNHEY, CDR2 SVGAGI. The CDR3 loop spans 15 amino acids. Deletions cut 6 bases from V and 2 bases from J, with 14 bases between.

The V gene is TRBV14, the J gene TRBJ2-7, with D possibly TRBD2 on 6 matching bases. With 4 bases removed from V and 6 bases from J, the gap between germline ends came to 13 bases. Germline V CDR1 and CDR2: SGHDN, FVKESK. The CDR3 runs 13 residues. Written as DNA, the CDR3 is TGTGCCAGCAGCCCTGGGACTTACCGCGAGCAGTACTTC. Its translation is CASSPGTYREQYF.

V is TRBV19 and J is TRBJ2-4; a weak D match, TRBD2 (5 bases). Germline V gene sequence: CDR1 LNHDA, CDR2 SQIVND (reference sequence). V lost 8 bases and J 9 bases, leaving 20 bases between the germline ends. This CDR3 comprises 14 residues. CDR3 in amino acids: CASHRPGSGGIQYF. The CDR3 region has the DNA TGTGCCAGTCACCGCCCAGGCAGCGGCGGCATTCAGTACTTC.

This chain links TRBV2 with TRBJ2-1, with 8 positions matching TRBD2. The trim removed 2 bases at V and 8 bases at J, leaving 5 bases unmatched. The CDR3 is 14 residues long. Germline V gene sequence: CDR1 SNHLY, CDR2 FYNNEI. CDR3 loop: CASSEPPGRDEQFF. The CDR3 DNA reads TGTGCCAGCAGTGAACCGCCCGGGAGGGATGAGCAGTTCTTC.

This chain joins TRBV3-1 (or the pseudogene TRBV3-2) and TRBJ2-3, with D possibly matching TRBD2 (6 bases). Germline V lookup: CDR1 LGHDT, CDR2 YNNKEL (reference sequence). This CDR3 has 18 amino acids. The V and J ends lost 0 bases and 1 base respectively, with 17 bases between them. The CDR3 loop reads CASSQELLEGLRTDTQYF. DNA for the CDR3: TGTGCCAGCAGCCAAGAATTACTCGAGGGACTTCGCACAGATACGCAGTATTTT.

The chain is built from TRBV27 and TRBJ1-6, with 8 bases identical to TRBD1. Unmatched junction bases numbered 8, after V lost 6 bases and J lost 10 bases. This CDR3 has 14 amino acids. Germline V gene lookup returns CDR1 MNHEY and CDR2 SMNVEV (reference sequence). The CDR3 DNA reads as TGTGCCAGCAGCCGCGGACAGGGCAACTCACCCCTCCACTTT. Residues: CASSRGQGNSPLHF.

The CDR3 DNA follows: TGTGCCAGCAGCCTGAATACCCCTAGCGGGGGGCCGCAAGAGACCCAGTACTTC. This sequence encodes CASSLNTPSGGPQETQYF. The chain recombines TRBV7-2 with TRBJ2-5; 11 bases fit TRBD2. V gave up 5 bases and J gave up 2 bases; unmatched junction bases: 13. The CDR3 runs to 18 residues. CDR1 is SGHTA, CDR2 FQGNSA, per germline.

This rearrangement joins TRBV23-1 to TRBJ1-1; 7 bases match TRBD1. TRBV23-1 is an ORF for which the function is uncertain. The CDR3 runs to 14 residues. V gave up 8 bases and J gave up 5 bases; unmatched junction bases: 11. CDR3 DNA: TGCGCCAGCGCCCCTAGGGGGCCGAAGACTGAAGCTTTCTTT. It yields the protein CASAPRGPKTEAFF.

The chain combines TRBV27 with TRBJ2-3; 8 nucleotides align to TRBD2. J gave up 2 bases and V 2 bases, and 3 bases lay outside the gene matches. The germline gives CDR1 MNHEY, CDR2 SMNVEV (reference sequence). This CDR3 is built from 15 residues. Here the CDR3 DNA reads TGTGCCAGCAGTTTAGCGGGGGGCCTCACAGATACGCAGTATTTT. It encodes CASSLAGGLTDTQYF.

The V gene is TRBV6-1, the J gene TRBJ1-2, with 7 bases lining up with TRBD1. The V gene's germline CDR1 is MNHNS and CDR2 SASEGT. Losses at the gene ends were 2 bases for V and 9 bases for J; bases not matched to a gene: 12. This CDR3 has 15 residues. The CDR3 loop is CASSEPGRDRASYTF. The CDR3 DNA reads as TGTGCCAGCAGTGAACCTGGACGCGACAGGGCTAGCTACACCTTC.

The chain carries TRBV19 and TRBJ2-7, with D perhaps TRBD2 (6 bases). With 4 bases removed from V and 0 bases from J, the gap between germline ends came to 13 bases. CDR1 and CDR2 (germline): LNHDA, SQIVND (reference sequence). The CDR3 consists of 15 residues. CDR3 DNA: TGTGCCAGTAGTACGTCCGGGACTCACTCCTACGAGCAGTACTTC. Translation gives CASSTSGTHSYEQYF.

This chain uses TRBV30 with TRBJ1-2, with a possible D match to TRBD1 (5 bases). Between the trimmed V and J ends, which lost 0 bases and 2 bases, there was a span of 7 bases. The CDR3 spans 13 residues. Germline CDR1 is GTSNPN and CDR2 is SVGIG (reference sequence). The CDR3 region has the DNA TGTGCCTGGAGTGTACAGGCAAACTATGGCTACACCTTC. This codes for CAWSVQANYGYTF.

This chain connects TRBV5-1 to TRBJ2-6, with TRBD1 matching 7 bases. V lost 4 bases, J lost 0 bases, and 10 bases stayed unmatched. CDR1 is SGHRS and CDR2 is YFSETQ in the germline V gene. CDR3 length: 18 amino acids. Here the CDR3 DNA reads TGCGCCAGCAGCCCCCGGACAGGAGCGAGCTCTGGGGCCAACGTCCTGACTTTC. Amino acids: CASSPRTGASSGANVLTF.

The CDR3 spells CASKILHEQYF. CDR3 coding DNA: TGTGCCAGCAAGATTCTACACGAGCAGTACTTC. The chain links TRBV2 to TRBJ2-7; D not certain. This CDR3 comprises 11 residues. CDR1 is SNHLY, CDR2 FYNNEI, per germline. The ends were cut back, 7 bases at V and 5 bases at J, with 9 bases in the middle.

This clone appeared a few times. The chain combines TRBV19 with TRBJ2-1; D is perhaps TRBD1 (6 bases). Germline-derived CDR1 and CDR2 are LNHDA and SQIVND (reference sequence). This CDR3 has 13 amino acids. V lost 3 bases to trimming and J lost 6 bases, with 9 bases between them. Here the CDR3 reads CASSITGINEQFF. In DNA, the CDR3 is TGTGCCAGTAGTATCACAGGGATCAATGAGCAGTTCTTC.

V gene TRBV29-1 combines with J gene TRBJ2-1; TRBD1 aligns across 9 bases. Germline V CDR1 and CDR2: SQVTM, ANQGSEA. The V gene end was trimmed by 7 bases and the J gene end by 6 bases; junction bases not matched to a gene: 13. The CDR3 contains 15 residues. The CDR3 bases are TGCAGCGCAACCCCCCTGGGACAGGGCACCAATGAGCAGTTCTTC. This codes for CSATPLGQGTNEQFF.

In DNA form, the CDR3 reads TGTGCCAGCAGTCTCTCGGGGAGGACGCAGTATTTT. Residues: CASSLSGRTQYF. V is TRBV12-3 or TRBV12-4 and J is TRBJ2-3, with D possibly matching TRBD2 (6 bases). The CDR3 length is 12 residues. Trimming left V 5 bases short and J 9 bases short, with 12 bases between.

The chain combines TRBV30 with TRBJ2-7; D possibly corresponds to TRBD1 (6 bases). CDR1 is GTSNPN, CDR2 SVGIG, per germline (reference sequence). V was clipped by 2 bases and J by 5 bases, with 7 bases between them. The CDR3 runs 11 residues. The CDR3 loop reads CAWSHRDEQYF. The CDR3 nucleotides read TGTGCCTGGAGTCACAGGGACGAGCAGTACTTC.

The rearrangement joins TRBV5-4 to TRBJ2-3, with TRBD2 matching 8 bases. There are 15 residues in the CDR3. V shed 4 bases and J 4 bases; nucleotides not matched to a gene: 8. Looked up from germline, CDR1 is SGHNT and CDR2 is YYREEE (reference sequence). Here the CDR3 DNA reads TGTGCCAGCAGCGAGGGACTAGTGCTCGCAGATACGCAGTATTTT. It yields the protein CASSEGLVLADTQYF.

The rearrangement uses TRBV29-1 and TRBJ2-7; TRBD2 matches at 9 bases. CDR3 length: 14 residues. V gave up 5 bases and J gave up 4 bases; unmatched junction bases: 9. CDR1 and CDR2 from the germline V gene are SQVTM and ANQGSEA. The CDR3 DNA follows: TGCAGCGTTCGAGGCGGGGGGGATACATACGAGCAGTACTTC. It is translated as CSVRGGGDTYEQYF.

The chain carries TRBV30 and TRBJ2-7; 9 bases align to TRBD2. Germline CDR1 is GTSNPN and CDR2 is SVGIG (reference sequence). V trimming: 0 bases; J trimming: 4 bases; junction bases outside the gene matches: 1. CDR3 size: 13 residues. The DNA of the CDR3 is TGTGCCTGGAGTGTAGCGGGGGGTTACGAGCAGTACTTC. Amino acids: CAWSVAGGYEQYF.

The chain employs TRBV19 and TRBJ2-6; the D gene is possibly TRBD2 (6 bases). The ends were cut back, 9 bases at V and 4 bases at J, with 16 bases in the middle. CDR1 is LNHDA, CDR2 SQIVND, per germline (reference sequence). This CDR3 is 15 amino acids long. The CDR3 loop reads CASGAGTAGANVLTF. The CDR3 DNA follows: TGTGCCAGCGGGGCGGGGACGGCCGGGGCCAACGTCCTGACTTTC. Based on the CDR3 plus reference TRBV19 and TRBJ2-6, the full variable domain is DGGITQSPKYLFRKEGQNVTLSCEQNLNHDAMYWYRQDPGQGLRLIYYSQIVNDFQKGDIAEGYSVSREKKESFPLTVTSAQKNPTAFYLCASGAGTAGANVLTFGAGSRLTVL.

The J gene is TRBJ1-2, the V gene TRBV5-6, with D possibly matching TRBD1 (5 bases). Germline V CDR1 and CDR2: SGHDT, YYEEEE. The CDR3 contains 14 residues. The V gene lost 0 bases and the J gene lost 4 bases, with 10 bases spanning the gap. CDR3 sequence (DNA): TGTGCCAGCAGCTTGGGGGGCTTCGGCTATGGCTACACCTTC. This codes for CASSLGGFGYGYTF.

J is TRBJ2-2 and V is TRBV6-7; 7 nucleotides align to TRBD2. TRBV6-7 is labeled an ORF, and its function is uncertain. The trim removed 11 bases at V and 5 bases at J, leaving 5 bases unmatched. The CDR3 sequence is 12 residues long. The CDR3 region has the DNA TGTGCCCCCAGGGAGGGAACCGGGGAGCTGTTTTTT. This gives the protein CAPREGTGELFF.